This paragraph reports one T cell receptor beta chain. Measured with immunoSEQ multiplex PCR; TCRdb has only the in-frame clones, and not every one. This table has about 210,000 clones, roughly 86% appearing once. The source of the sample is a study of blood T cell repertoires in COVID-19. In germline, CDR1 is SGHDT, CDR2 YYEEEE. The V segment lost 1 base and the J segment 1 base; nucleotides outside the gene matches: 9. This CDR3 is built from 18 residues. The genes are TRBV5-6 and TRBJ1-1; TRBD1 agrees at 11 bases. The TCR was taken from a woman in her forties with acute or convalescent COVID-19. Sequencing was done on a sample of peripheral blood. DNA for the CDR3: TGTGCCAGCAGCTTGCTGGGGACAGGGGGGGTTGGGAACACTGAAGCTTTCTTT. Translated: CASSLLGTGGVGNTEAFF.